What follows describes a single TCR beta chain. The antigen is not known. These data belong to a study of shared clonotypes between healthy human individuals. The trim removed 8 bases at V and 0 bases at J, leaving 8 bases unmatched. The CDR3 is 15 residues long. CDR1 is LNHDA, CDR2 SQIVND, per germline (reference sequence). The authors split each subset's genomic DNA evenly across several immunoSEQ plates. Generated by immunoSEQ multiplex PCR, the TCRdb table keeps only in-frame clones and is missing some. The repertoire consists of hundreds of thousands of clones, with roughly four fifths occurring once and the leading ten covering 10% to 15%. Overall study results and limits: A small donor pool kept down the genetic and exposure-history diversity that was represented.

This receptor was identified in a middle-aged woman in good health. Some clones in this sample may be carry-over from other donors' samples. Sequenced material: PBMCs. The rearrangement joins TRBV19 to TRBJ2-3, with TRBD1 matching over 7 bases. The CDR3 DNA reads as TGTGCCAGTGAGAGGCTGGGACAGAGCACAGATACGCAGTATTTT. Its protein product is CASERLGQSTDTQYF.